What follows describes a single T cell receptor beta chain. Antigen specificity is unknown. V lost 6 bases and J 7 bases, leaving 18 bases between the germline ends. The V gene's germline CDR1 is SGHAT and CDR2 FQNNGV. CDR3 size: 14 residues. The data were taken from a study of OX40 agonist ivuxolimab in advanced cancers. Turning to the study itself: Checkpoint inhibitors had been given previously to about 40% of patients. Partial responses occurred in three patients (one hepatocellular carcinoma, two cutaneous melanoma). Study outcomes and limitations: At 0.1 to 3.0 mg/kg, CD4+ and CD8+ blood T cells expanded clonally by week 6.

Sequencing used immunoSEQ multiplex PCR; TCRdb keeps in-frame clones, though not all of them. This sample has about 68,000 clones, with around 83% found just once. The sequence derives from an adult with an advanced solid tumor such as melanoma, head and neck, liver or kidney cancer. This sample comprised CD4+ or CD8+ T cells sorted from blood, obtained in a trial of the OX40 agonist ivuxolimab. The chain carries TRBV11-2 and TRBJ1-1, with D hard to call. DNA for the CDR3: TGTGCCAGCAGTCCCGTTGCGGGTTGGAGTGAAGCTTTCTTT. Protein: CASSPVAGWSEAFF.